Ten or more counts support the clone carrying this TCR beta chain. Germline lookup yields CDR1 SNHLY and CDR2 FYNNEI. V was clipped by 7 bases and J by 4 bases, with 16 bases between them. The CDR3 extends over 15 amino acids. This entry comes from a study of CD8+CD57+ T cells in acquired aplastic anemia. Study-level background: The study obtained an average of around 3.4 ug of DNA from sorted CD4+ and CD8+ cells.

Genomic DNA templated the TCR beta VDJ and CDR3 profiling. TCRdb ran MiXCR on the reads and lists one entry per CDR3 protein. The repertoire holds roughly 170,000 distinct CDR3 sequences, with about 50% as singletons. Flow cytometry had shown expanded CD8+CD57+ cells in the patients chosen for sequencing. The sequence was obtained from a human donor with aplastic anemia. The specimen was sorted CD4+, CD8+, or CD8+CD57+ T cells (not recorded which) from PBMCs. This sequence joins TRBV2 and TRBJ1-4, with TRBD1 as a possible D gene (5 bases). CDR3 coding DNA: TGTGCCAGCACGTGGGGGACGGCGCTTAATGAAAAACTGTTTTTT. Protein sequence: CASTWGTALNEKLFF.